This T cell receptor beta chain emerged from a study of T cell responses to AZD1222 COVID-19 vaccine. Study background: Pooling was applied to second doses at about 4 or about 12 weeks. Study-level findings and limits: Dominant at 160-218 and 743-854, vaccine-associated CD4 TCRs also spanned spike. The donor cohort was predominantly white British with a female majority, and clonal diversity may have been underestimated.

Regarding this clone: Antigen: not known.

The repertoire was sequenced with immunoSEQ multiplex PCR; TCRdb's copy has only in-frame clones and lacks some. The sample records about 99,000 clones, more than 90% being singletons. The specimen was peripheral blood, collected on day 0 of AZD1222 vaccination. This receptor was taken from an adult in good health.

The CDR3 DNA reads as TGTGCCACCAGTGATACACAGGGGAGCAATCAGCCCCAGCATTTT. It yields the protein CATSDTQGSNQPQHF. The rearrangement uses TRBV24-1 and TRBJ1-5, with 7 bases matching TRBD1. J lost 1 base, V lost 3 bases, and 2 bases had no gene match. The CDR3 contains 15 residues. Per the germline V gene, CDR1 is KGHDR and CDR2 is SFDVKD.